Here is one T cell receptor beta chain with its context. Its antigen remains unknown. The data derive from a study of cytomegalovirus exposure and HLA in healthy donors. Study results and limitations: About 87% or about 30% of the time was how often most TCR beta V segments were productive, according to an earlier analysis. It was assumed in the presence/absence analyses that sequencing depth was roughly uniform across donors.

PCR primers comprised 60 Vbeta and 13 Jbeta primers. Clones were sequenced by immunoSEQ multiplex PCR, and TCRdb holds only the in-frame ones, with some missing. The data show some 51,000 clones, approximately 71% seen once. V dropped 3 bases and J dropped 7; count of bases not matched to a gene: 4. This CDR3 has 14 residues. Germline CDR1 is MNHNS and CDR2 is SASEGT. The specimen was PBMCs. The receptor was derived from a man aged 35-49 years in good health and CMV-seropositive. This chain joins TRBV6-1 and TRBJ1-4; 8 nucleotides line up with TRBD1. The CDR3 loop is CASSDRGLGEKLFF. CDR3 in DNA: TGTGCCAGCAGTGACAGGGGGCTCGGTGAAAAACTGTTTTTT.